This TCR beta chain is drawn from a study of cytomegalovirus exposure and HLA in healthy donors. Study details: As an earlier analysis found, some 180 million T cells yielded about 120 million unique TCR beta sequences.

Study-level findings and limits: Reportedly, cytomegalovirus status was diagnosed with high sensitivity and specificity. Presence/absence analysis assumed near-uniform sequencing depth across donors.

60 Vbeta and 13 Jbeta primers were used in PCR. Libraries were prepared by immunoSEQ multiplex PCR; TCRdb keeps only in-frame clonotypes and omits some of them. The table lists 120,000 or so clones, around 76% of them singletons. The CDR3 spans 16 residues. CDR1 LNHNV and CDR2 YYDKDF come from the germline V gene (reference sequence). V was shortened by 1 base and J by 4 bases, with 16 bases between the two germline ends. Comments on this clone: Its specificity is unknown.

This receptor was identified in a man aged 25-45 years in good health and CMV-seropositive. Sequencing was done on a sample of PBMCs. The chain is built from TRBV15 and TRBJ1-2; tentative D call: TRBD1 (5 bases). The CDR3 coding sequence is TGTGCCACCAGCAGAGGGAGGGGAGTGATCTTCTATGGCTACACCTTC. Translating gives CATSRGRGVIFYGYTF.